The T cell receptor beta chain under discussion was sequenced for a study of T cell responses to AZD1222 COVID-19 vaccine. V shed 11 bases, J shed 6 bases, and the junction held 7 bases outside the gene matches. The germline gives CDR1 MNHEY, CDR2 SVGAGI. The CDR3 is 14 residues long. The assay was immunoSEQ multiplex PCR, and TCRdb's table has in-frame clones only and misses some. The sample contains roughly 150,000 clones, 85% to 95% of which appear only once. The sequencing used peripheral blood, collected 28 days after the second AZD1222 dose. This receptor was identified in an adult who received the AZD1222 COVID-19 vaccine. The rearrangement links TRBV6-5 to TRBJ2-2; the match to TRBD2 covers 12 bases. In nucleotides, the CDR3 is TGTGCCGGATCGACTAGCGGGGGAGCCGGGGAGCTGTTTTTT. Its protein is CAGSTSGGAGELFF.